These 21 T cell receptor beta chains came from one sample sequenced in a study of response to subunit inactivated influenza vaccine. TCRdb recomputed calls from the RT-PCR reads with MiXCR, one row per CDR3 protein. This sample has 170,000 or so distinct CDR3 sequences, with around 10% found just once. Material: CD8+ T cells sorted from PBMCs, obtained roughly 24 months after vaccination. These receptors were collected from a man between 50 and 75 years old who received an inactivated influenza vaccine.

This clonotype was counted only a few times. The CDR3 loop is CASSQDHPQTDTQYF. The CDR3 DNA is TGTGCCAGCAGCCAAGATCACCCGCAGACAGATACGCAGTATTTT. V is TRBV14 and J is TRBJ2-3, with D hard to call. The germline gives CDR1 SGHDN, CDR2 FVKESK. The V end was cut by 0 bases, the J end by 3 bases, with 10 bases between. The CDR3 is 15 residues long.

The chain combines TRBV29-1 with TRBJ1-1, with D unclear. Germline V gene sequence: CDR1 SQVTM, CDR2 ANQGSEA. Trimming cost V 7 bases and J 11 bases, with 26 bases left between them. The CDR3 totals 14 residues. The CDR3 reads CSARGPAIGLEAFF. CDR3 sequence (DNA): TGCAGCGCTCGCGGGCCCGCGATCGGCCTCGAGGCTTTCTTT.

The sample holds many counts of this clonotype. V gene TRBV7-8 combines with J gene TRBJ2-3; 7 bases agree with TRBD2. Germline CDR1 is SGHVS and CDR2 is FQNEAQ. The CDR3 is made up of 15 amino acids. The V and J ends lost 5 bases and 2 bases, in that order; junction bases with no gene match: 7. Here the CDR3 reads CASSLWGGITDTQYF. The CDR3 DNA sequence: TGTGCCAGCAGCCTCTGGGGGGGTATCACAGATACGCAGTATTTT.

Concerning this clonotype: A much larger clonotype is one base distant, so this may be a read error. V is TRBV14 and J is TRBJ1-5; D might be TRBD1 (5 bases). Germline lookup yields CDR1 SGHDN and CDR2 FVKESK. The V gene lost 4 bases and the J gene lost 3 bases, with 22 bases spanning the gap. The CDR3 consists of 18 residues. The CDR3 protein is CASSPERTRLSPNQPQHF. CDR3 in DNA: TGTGCCAGCAGCCCAGAAAGGACACGGTTAAGCCCCAATCAGCCCCAGCATTTT.

This chain links TRBV6-6 with TRBJ1-1; D ambiguous. Looked up from germline, CDR1 is MNHNY and CDR2 is SVGAGI (reference sequence). V was clipped by 4 bases and J by 3 bases, with 9 bases between them. This CDR3 has 13 amino acids. CDR3 residues: CASSLVADTEAFF. In nucleotides, the CDR3 is TGTGCCAGCAGTTTGGTGGCGGACACTGAAGCTTTCTTT.

The CDR3 DNA follows: TGTGCCAGCAGTCCGTTTACGGGGGAGACCCAGTACTTC. It translates to CASSPFTGETQYF. This chain links TRBV6-6 with TRBJ2-5; TRBD2 is a possible D gene (5 bases). Deletions cut 5 bases from V and 5 bases from J, with 12 bases between. In germline, CDR1 is MNHNY, CDR2 SVGAGI (reference sequence). This CDR3 spans 13 amino acids.

CDR3 loop: CASSLGQVLGYTF. The DNA of the CDR3 is TGTGCCAGCAGCTTAGGACAGGTTCTTGGCTACACCTTC. This sequence joins TRBV11-2 and TRBJ1-2; D is perhaps TRBD1 (6 bases). CDR1 is SGHAT, CDR2 FQNNGV, per germline. The V and J ends lost 1 base and 7 bases respectively, with 10 bases between them. The CDR3 runs 13 residues. Together with reference TRBV11-2 and TRBJ1-2, the CDR3 gives the full variable domain: EAGVAQSPRYKIIEKRQSVAFWCNPISGHATLYWYQQILGQGPKLLIQFQNNGVVDDSQLPKDRFSAERLKGVDSTLKIQPAKLEDSAVYLCASSLGQVLGYTFGSGTRLTVV.

This clonotype was seen only a few times. The V and J genes are TRBV7-9 and TRBJ1-1; TRBD1 agrees at 9 bases. Germline assignment: CDR1 SEHNR and CDR2 FQNEAQ (reference sequence). V was pared by 5 bases and J by 6 bases, with 7 bases of the junction left unmatched. CDR3 length: 14 amino acids. As DNA, the CDR3 is TGTGCCAGCAGCCGGACAGGGGAAGGGCCTGAAGCTTTCTTT. Its protein product is CASSRTGEGPEAFF.

The J gene is TRBJ1-6, the V gene TRBV3-1; 11 nucleotides match TRBD1. The length of the CDR3 is 14 residues. Germline trimming cut 6 bases from V and 8 bases from J; bases unmatched to any gene: 3. Looked up from germline, CDR1 is LGHDT and CDR2 is YNNKEL (reference sequence). CDR3 DNA sequence: TGTGCCAGCAGACGGGACAGGGGGGATTCACCCCTCCACTTT. This translates into CASRRDRGDSPLHF.

This clonotype was seen at least ten times. The chain carries TRBV29-1 and TRBJ2-1; tentative D call: TRBD2 (6 bases). Looked up from germline, CDR1 is SQVTM and CDR2 is ANQGSEA. Deletions cut 6 bases from V and 6 bases from J, with 18 bases between. The CDR3 spans 14 residues. CDR3 nucleotides: TGCAGCGTCGCCTCTAGCGAATTGGTCAATGAGCAGTTCTTC. Amino acids: CSVASSELVNEQFF.

This clonotype was seen a handful of times. This chain connects TRBV28 to TRBJ2-5; maybe TRBD1 (6 bases). CDR1 is MDHEN and CDR2 is SYDVKM in the germline V gene. V was shortened by 5 bases and J by 4 bases, with 14 bases between the two germline ends. This CDR3 has 14 amino acids. CDR3 in amino acids: CASSATGYPETQYF. In DNA form, the CDR3 reads TGTGCCAGCAGTGCAACAGGGTACCCAGAGACCCAGTACTTC.

This chain uses TRBV7-9 with TRBJ1-2, with 8 bases aligning to TRBD1. The V gene end was trimmed by 0 bases and the J gene end by 3 bases; junction bases not matched to a gene: 0. This CDR3 is 14 amino acids long. The germline CDR1 and CDR2 sequences are SEHNR and FQNEAQ (reference sequence). The CDR3 protein is CASSLAGQDYGYTF. In DNA, the CDR3 is TGTGCCAGCAGCTTAGCGGGACAGGACTATGGCTACACCTTC.

This clonotype was picked up many times. This chain links TRBV6-5 with TRBJ2-5, with 10 bases aligning to TRBD1. This CDR3 region has 16 residues. CDR1 and CDR2 from the germline V gene are MNHEY and SVGAGI. V shed 0 bases, J shed 0 bases, and the junction held 1 base outside the gene matches. The CDR3 sequence is CASSYSDRGYQETQYF. The CDR3 region has the DNA TGTGCCAGCAGTTACTCGGACAGGGGGTACCAAGAGACCCAGTACTTC.

This chain connects TRBV6-1 to TRBJ2-7, with TRBD1 matching 10 bases. This CDR3 contains 14 residues. Germline CDR1 MNHNS, CDR2 SASEGT. The junction had 4 bases not matched to a gene; V was cut back by 6 bases and J by 2 bases. This chain's CDR3 is CASSGTGEAYEQYF. DNA for the CDR3: TGTGCCAGCAGCGGGACAGGGGAGGCCTACGAGCAGTACTTC.

This clonotype was observed a few times. The CDR3 is CASSVSGNTGNTIYF. As DNA, the CDR3 is TGTGCCAGCAGCGTATCAGGGAATACTGGAAACACCATATATTTT. The chain recombines TRBV9 with TRBJ1-3, with a possible D match to TRBD1 (5 bases). V shed 1 base and J shed 2 bases, with 10 bases lying between them. This CDR3 is built from 15 residues. Germline V lookup: CDR1 SGDLS, CDR2 YYNGEE.

This clonotype was picked up a small number of times. The CDR3 reads CASRPTGAATDTQYF. DNA of the CDR3: TGTGCCAGCAGACCCACAGGGGCCGCCACAGATACGCAGTATTTT. This chain connects TRBV2 to TRBJ2-3, with 7 bases fitting TRBD1. After removal of 6 bases from V and 2 bases from J, the junction contained 8 bases not matched to a gene. The CDR3 spans 15 residues. Germline V gene sequence: CDR1 SNHLY, CDR2 FYNNEI.

The CDR3 region is CASDFGYQETQYF. DNA of the CDR3: TGTGCCAGTGACTTTGGGTACCAAGAGACCCAGTACTTC. The chain uses TRBV7-9 and TRBJ2-5; D gene uncertain. Trimming pared 9 bases from V and 0 bases from J, leaving 11 bases between. Germline CDR1 SEHNR, CDR2 FQNEAQ (reference sequence). The CDR3 runs 13 residues.

The chain combines TRBV5-8 with TRBJ2-1; D remains ambiguous. With 0 bases removed from V and 5 bases from J, the gap between germline ends came to 9 bases. In germline, CDR1 is SGHTS, CDR2 YDEGEE. CDR3 size: 14 residues. The CDR3 loop reads CASSLVISNNEQFF. The CDR3, as DNA: TGTGCCAGCAGCTTGGTAATTAGCAACAATGAGCAGTTCTTC.

The table lists this clonotype with many counts. The chain combines TRBV4-2 with TRBJ1-3; 8 nucleotides line up with TRBD1. The CDR3 covers 16 residues. Germline CDR1 LGHNA, CDR2 YNFKEQ. Germline trimming cut 7 bases from V and 8 bases from J; bases unmatched to any gene: 16. The CDR3 sequence is CASTPEGIDRGHTIYF. The CDR3 nucleotides are TGTGCCAGCACCCCCGAAGGGATCGACAGGGGTCACACCATATATTTT.

The table lists this clonotype with a few counts. The V call is TRBV12-3 or TRBV12-4, the J call TRBJ2-1; 8 positions agree with TRBD2. The CDR3 length is 16 residues. V shed 2 bases and J 7 bases; nucleotides not matched to a gene: 10. This chain's CDR3 is CASSLQREHGKNEQFF. As DNA, the CDR3 is TGTGCCAGCAGTTTACAGCGGGAGCATGGGAAAAATGAGCAGTTCTTC.

This chain connects TRBV5-1 to TRBJ2-1; tentatively, D is TRBD2 (6 bases). The CDR3 totals 14 residues. CDR1 SGHRS and CDR2 YFSETQ come from the germline V gene. V shed 3 bases and J shed 6 bases, with 13 bases lying between them. The CDR3: CASSYTGGGNEQFF. For the CDR3, the DNA is TGCGCCAGCAGCTATACCGGGGGAGGCAATGAGCAGTTCTTC.